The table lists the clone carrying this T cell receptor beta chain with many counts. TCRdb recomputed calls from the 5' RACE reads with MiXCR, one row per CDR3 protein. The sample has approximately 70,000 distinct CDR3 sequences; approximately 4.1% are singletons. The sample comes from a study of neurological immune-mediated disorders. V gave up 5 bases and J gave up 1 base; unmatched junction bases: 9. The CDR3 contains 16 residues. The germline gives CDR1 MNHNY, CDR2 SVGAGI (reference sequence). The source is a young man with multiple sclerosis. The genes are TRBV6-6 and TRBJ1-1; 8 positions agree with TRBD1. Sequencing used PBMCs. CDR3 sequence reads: CASSISSQGANTEAFF. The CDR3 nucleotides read TGTGCCAGCAGTATTAGCTCCCAGGGGGCGAACACTGAAGCTTTCTTT.